This TCR beta chain appears in the sequencing data of a study of beta chain features in type 1 diabetes. CDR3 length: 12 residues. V lost 2 bases and J lost 14, with 13 bases in between. Germline lookup yields CDR1 GTSNPN and CDR2 SVGIG (reference sequence). Study-wide results and caveats: PCR might show a preference for shorter templates, equally across patients and controls. Type 1 diabetes patients had TCRB CDR3s that were shorter (moderately but significantly so) in all four CD4+ subsets. Using cDNA template may skew counts toward highly expressing activated cells.

This clone came up a few times. Its specificity is unknown. Reverse transcribing all isolated RNA meant expressed TCRB transcripts were sequenced. Clones were read by immunoSEQ multiplex PCR, and TCRdb kept only the in-frame ones, dropping some. This table has 550,000 to 850,000 clones, roughly 13% appearing once. This clonotype was sampled from a young man with type 1 diabetes. The V and J genes are TRBV30 and TRBJ1-6, with D possibly TRBD1 on 6 matching bases. The material sequenced was naive CD4+ T cells from blood. CDR3 sequence reads: CAWSPGTRTLHF. CDR3 bases: TGTGCCTGGAGTCCTGGGACAAGAACCCTCCACTTT.